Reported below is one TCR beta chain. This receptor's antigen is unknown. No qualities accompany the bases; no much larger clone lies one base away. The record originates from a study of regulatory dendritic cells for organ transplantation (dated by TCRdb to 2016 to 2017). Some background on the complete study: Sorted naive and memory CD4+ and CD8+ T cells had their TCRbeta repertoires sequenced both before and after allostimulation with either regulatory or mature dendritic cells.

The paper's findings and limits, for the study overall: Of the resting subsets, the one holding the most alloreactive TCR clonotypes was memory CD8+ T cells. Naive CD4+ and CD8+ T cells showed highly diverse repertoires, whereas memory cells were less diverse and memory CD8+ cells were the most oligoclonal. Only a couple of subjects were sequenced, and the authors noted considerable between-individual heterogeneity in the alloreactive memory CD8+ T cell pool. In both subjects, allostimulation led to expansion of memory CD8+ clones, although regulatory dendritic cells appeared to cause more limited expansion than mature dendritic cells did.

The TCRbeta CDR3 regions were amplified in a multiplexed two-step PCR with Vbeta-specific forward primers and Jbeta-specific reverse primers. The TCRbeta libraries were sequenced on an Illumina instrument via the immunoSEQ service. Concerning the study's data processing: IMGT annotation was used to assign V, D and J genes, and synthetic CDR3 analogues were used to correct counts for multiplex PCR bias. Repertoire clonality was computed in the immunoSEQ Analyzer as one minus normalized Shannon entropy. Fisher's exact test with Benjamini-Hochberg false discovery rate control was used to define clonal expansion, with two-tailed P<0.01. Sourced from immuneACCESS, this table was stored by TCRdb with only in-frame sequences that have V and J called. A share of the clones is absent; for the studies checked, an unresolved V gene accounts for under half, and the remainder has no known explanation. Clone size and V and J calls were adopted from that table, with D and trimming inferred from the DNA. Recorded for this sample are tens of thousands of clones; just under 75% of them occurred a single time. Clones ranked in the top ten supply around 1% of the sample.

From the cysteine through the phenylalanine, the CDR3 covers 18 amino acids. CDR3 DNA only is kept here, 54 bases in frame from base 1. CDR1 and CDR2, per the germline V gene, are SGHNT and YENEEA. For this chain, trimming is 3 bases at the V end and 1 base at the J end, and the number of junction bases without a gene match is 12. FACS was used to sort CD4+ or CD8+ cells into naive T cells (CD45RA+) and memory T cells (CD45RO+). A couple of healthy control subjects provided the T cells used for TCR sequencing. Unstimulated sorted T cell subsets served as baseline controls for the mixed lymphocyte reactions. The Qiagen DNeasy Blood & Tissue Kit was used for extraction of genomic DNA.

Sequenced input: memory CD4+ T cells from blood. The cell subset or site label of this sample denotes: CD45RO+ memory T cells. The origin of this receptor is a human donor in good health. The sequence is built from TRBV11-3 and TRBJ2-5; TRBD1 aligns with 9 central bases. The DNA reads TGTGCCAGCAGCTTTGGGACAGGGTCGTACTCGTCCCAAGAGACCCAGTACTTC. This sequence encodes CASSFGTGSYSSQETQYF. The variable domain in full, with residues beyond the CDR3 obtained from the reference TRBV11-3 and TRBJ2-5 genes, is EAGVVQSPRYKIIEKKQPVAFWCNPISGHNTLYWYLQNLGQGPELLIRYENEEAVDDSQLPKDRFSAERLKGVDSTLKIQPAELGDSAVYLCASSFGTGSYSSQETQYFGPGTRLLVL.